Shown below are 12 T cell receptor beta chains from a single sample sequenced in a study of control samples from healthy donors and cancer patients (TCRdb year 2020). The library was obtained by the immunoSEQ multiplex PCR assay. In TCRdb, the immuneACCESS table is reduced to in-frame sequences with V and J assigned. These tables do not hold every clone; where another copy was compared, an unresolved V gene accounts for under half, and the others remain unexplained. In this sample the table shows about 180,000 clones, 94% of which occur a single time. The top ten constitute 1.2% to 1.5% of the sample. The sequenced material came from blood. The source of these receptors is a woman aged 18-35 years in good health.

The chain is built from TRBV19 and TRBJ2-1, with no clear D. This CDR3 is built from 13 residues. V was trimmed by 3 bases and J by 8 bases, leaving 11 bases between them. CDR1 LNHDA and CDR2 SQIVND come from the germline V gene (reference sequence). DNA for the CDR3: TGTGCCAGTAGTATTGAACTCGGCGATGAGCAGTTCTTC. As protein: CASSIELGDEQFF.

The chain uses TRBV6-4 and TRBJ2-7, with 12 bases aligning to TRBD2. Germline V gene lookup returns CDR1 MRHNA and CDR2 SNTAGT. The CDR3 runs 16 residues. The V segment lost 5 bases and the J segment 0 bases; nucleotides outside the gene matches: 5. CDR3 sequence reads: CASSRLAGENSYEQYF. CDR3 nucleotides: TGTGCCAGCAGTAGACTAGCGGGGGAGAACTCCTACGAGCAGTACTTC.

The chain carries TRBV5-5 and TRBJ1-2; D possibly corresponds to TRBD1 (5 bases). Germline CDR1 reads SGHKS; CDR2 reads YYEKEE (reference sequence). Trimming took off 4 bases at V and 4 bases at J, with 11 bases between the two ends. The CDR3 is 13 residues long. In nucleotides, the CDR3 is TGTGCCAGCAGCCGGACACTCAGCTATGGCTACACCTTC. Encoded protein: CASSRTLSYGYTF.

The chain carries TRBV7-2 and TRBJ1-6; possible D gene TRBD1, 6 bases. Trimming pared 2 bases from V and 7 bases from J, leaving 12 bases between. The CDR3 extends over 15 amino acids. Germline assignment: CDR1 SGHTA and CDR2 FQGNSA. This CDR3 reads CASSLNTGQNSPLHF. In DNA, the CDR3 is TGTGCCAGCAGCTTAAACACAGGGCAGAATTCACCCCTCCACTTT.

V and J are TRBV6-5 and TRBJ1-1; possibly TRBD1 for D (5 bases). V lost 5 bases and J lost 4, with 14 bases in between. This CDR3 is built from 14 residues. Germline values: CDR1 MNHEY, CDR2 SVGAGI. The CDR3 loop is CASSPRRAGTEAFF. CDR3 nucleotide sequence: TGTGCCAGCAGTCCCCGCAGGGCCGGCACTGAAGCTTTCTTT.

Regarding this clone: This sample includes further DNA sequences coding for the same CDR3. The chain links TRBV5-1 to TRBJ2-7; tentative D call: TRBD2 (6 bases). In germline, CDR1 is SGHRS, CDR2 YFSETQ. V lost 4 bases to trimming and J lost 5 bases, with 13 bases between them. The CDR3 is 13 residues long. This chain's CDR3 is CASSLGTSNEQYF. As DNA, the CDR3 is TGCGCCAGCAGCCTGGGGACTTCCAACGAGCAGTACTTC.

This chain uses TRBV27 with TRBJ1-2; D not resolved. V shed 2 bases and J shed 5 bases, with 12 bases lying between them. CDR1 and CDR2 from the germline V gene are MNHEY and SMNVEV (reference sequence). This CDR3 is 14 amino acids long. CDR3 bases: TGTGCCAGCAGTTTAGCGCAGGCAGGTTATGGCTACACCTTC. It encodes CASSLAQAGYGYTF.

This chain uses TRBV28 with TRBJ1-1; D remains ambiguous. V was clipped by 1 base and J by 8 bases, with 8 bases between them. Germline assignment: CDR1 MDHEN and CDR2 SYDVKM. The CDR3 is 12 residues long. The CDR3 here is CASSLSGNEAFF. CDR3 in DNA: TGTGCCAGCAGTTTATCGGGAAACGAAGCTTTCTTT.

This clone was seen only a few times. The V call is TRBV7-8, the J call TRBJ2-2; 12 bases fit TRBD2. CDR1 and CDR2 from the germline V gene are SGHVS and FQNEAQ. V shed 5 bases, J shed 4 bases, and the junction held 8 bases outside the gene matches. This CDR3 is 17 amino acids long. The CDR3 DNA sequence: TGTGCCAGCAGCCTCAGACTAGCGGGGGCCCTCACCGGGGAGCTGTTTTTT. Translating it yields CASSLRLAGALTGELFF.

The CDR3 DNA sequence: TGTGCCAGCAGCTCTCAGCAGCCCGCGAACACCGGGGAGCTGTTTTTT. Translating gives CASSSQQPANTGELFF. The chain is built from TRBV7-3 and TRBJ2-2, with D uncertain. The CDR3 has 16 amino acids. V lost 4 bases, J lost 0 bases, and 12 bases lay in between. The germline V gene encodes CDR1 SGHTA and CDR2 FQGTGA.

CDR3 protein: CARPRDSTFSYSPGELFF. For the CDR3, the DNA is TGCGCCAGGCCCCGGGACAGTACCTTTTCATACTCTCCCGGGGAGCTGTTTTTT. The chain couples TRBV10-1 to TRBJ2-2; TRBD1 agrees at 7 bases. The CDR3 length is 18 residues. CDR1 WNHNN and CDR2 SYGVQD come from the germline V gene (reference sequence). V shed 9 bases and J 6 bases; nucleotides not matched to a gene: 22.

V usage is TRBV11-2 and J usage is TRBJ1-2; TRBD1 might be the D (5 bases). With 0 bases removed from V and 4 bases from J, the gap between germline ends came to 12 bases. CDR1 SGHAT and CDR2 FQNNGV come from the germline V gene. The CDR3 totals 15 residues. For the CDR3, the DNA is TGTGCCAGCAGCTTAGATCTGAGAGGGGTCTATGGCTACACCTTC. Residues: CASSLDLRGVYGYTF.